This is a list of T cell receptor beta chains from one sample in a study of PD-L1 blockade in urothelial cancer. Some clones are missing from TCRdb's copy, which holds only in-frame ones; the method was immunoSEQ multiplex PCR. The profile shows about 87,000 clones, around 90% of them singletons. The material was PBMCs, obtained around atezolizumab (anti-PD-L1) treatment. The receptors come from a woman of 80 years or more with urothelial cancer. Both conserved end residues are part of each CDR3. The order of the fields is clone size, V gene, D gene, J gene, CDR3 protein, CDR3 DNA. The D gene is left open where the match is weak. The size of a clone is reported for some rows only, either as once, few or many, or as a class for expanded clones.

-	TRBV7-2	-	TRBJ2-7	CASSPGSYEQYF	TGTGCCAGCAGCCCGGGGAGCTACGAGCAGTACTTC
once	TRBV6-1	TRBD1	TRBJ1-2	CASSGGDRGISAYGYTF	TGTGCCAGCAGTGGGGGGGACAGGGGAATTTCCGCCTATGGCTACACCTTC
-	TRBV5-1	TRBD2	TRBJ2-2	CASSPRTSGDGTGELFF	TGCGCCAGCAGCCCGCGGACTAGCGGGGATGGGACCGGGGAGCTGTTTTTT
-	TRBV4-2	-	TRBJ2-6	CASSQDPAALIAGANVLTF	TGTGCCAGCAGCCAAGATCCCGCGGCTCTAATAGCAGGGGCCAACGTCCTGACTTTC
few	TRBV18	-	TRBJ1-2	CASSPGQGNYGYTF	TGTGCCAGCTCACCAGGCCAGGGGAACTATGGCTACACCTTC
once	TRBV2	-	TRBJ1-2	CASSEGQAPYGYTF	TGTGCCAGCAGTGAAGGTCAGGCTCCTTATGGCTACACCTTC
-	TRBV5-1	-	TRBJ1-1	CASSWEGTEAFF	TGCGCCAGCAGTTGGGAGGGCACTGAAGCTTTCTTT
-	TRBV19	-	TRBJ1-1	CASSSQGLNTEAFF	TGTGCCAGTAGTTCACAGGGACTGAACACTGAAGCTTTCTTT
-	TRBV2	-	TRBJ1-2	CASSEARAGPYGYTF	TGTGCCAGCAGTGAAGCGAGGGCGGGACCCTATGGCTACACCTTC
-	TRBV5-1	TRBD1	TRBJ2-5	CASSTGDSGETQYF	TGCGCCAGCTCAACAGGGGATTCCGGAGAGACCCAGTACTTC
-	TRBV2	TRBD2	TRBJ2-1	CASSPLAGERANEQFF	TGTGCCAGCAGTCCTCTAGCGGGAGAAAGGGCGAATGAGCAGTTCTTC
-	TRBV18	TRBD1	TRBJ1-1	CASSTPTQGAQTEAFF	TGTGCCAGCTCAACTCCTACACAGGGGGCGCAAACTGAAGCTTTCTTT
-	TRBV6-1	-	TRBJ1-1	CASSFGQILNTEAFF	TGTGCCAGCAGTTTCGGACAGATCTTGAACACTGAAGCTTTCTTT
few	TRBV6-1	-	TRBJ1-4	CASSEVEGLGEKLFF	TGTGCCAGCAGTGAAGTGGAGGGTCTGGGTGAAAAACTGTTTTTT
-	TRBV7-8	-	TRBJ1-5	CASSLVSGQGSLPSNQPQHF	TGTGCCAGCAGCTTAGTGTCGGGACAAGGCTCCTTACCTAGCAATCAGCCCCAGCATTTT
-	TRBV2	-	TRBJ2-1	CASRRGAADEQFF	TGTGCCAGCCGGCGGGGCGCGGCCGATGAGCAGTTCTTC
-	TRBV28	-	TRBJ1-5	CASSLVRGQPQHF	TGTGCCAGCAGTTTAGTTCGGGGGCAGCCCCAGCATTTT
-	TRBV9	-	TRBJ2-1	CASSAGENSYNEQFF	TGTGCCAGCAGCGCGGGGGAAAACTCCTACAATGAGCAGTTCTTC
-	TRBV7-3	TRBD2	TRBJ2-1	CASSSSGRAYNEQFF	TGTGCCAGCAGCTCTAGCGGGAGGGCCTACAATGAGCAGTTCTTC
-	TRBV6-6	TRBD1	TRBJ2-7	CASRRQGEQYF	TGTGCCAGCAGGCGACAGGGCGAGCAGTACTTC
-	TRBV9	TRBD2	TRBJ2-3	CASSVGGTSGTDTQYF	TGTGCCAGCAGCGTAGGAGGGACTAGCGGCACAGATACGCAGTATTTT
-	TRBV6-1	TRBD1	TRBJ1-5	CASSAQGDQPQHF	TGTGCCAGCAGTGCCCAGGGGGACCAGCCCCAGCATTTT
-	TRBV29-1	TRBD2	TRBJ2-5	CSVGGGQETQYF	TGCAGCGTTGGGGGAGGGCAAGAGACCCAGTACTTC